Here is one TCR beta chain with its context. What it binds is not known. Trimming took 2 bases from V and 2 from J, leaving 12 bases between them. The CDR3 totals 15 residues. Looked up from germline, CDR1 is SGHTA and CDR2 is FQGTGA. This entry comes from a study of T cells after yellow fever vaccination. Making TCR cDNA involved 5'RACE template switching, which added UMIs and a universal primer site. TCRdb reanalysed the 5' RACE reads using MiXCR and keeps one entry per CDR3 protein. The sample records 320,000 or so distinct CDR3 sequences, roughly 8% being singletons. General study results and limits: In post-booster samples, most primary-vaccination clones reappeared (about 95% CD4, 88% CD8).

The chain carries TRBV7-3 and TRBJ1-1; TRBD1 might be the D (6 bases). The sample was PBMCs, taken about 41 days after the first yellow fever vaccination. This TCR came from a man younger than 35 who received the YFV17D yellow fever vaccine. CDR3 nucleotide sequence: TGTGCCAGCAGCTTACTTGGACAGATTAACACTGAAGCTTTCTTT. This sequence encodes CASSLLGQINTEAFF.